This TCR beta chain was identified during a study of blood T cell repertoires in COVID-19. About the research overall: Samples of COVID-19 (acute and convalescent) were obtained from the United States, Italy and Spain. Sample material is recorded as cDNA or gDNA derived from T cells, B-cell-depleted T cells, or PBMCs.

In the original analysis: Scientists estimated how many nucleated cells there were by amplifying reference gene primers. Libraries were prepared by immunoSEQ multiplex PCR; TCRdb keeps only in-frame clonotypes and omits some of them. V and J calls and clone size follow that table, whereas D and trimming were derived from the DNA. There are over 55,000 clones in the sample; about four fifths occur only once, and roughly a tenth lies in the top ten. Germline V CDR1 and CDR2: LNHDA, SQIVND (reference sequence). CDR3 length: 16 amino acids. V lost 0 bases and J lost 0, with 11 bases in between. Sequenced input: peripheral blood. The sequence derives from a man older than 75 with COVID-19, enrolled during active disease. The rearrangement joins TRBV19 to TRBJ1-1; no reliable D call. For the CDR3, the DNA is TGTGCCAGTAGTATAGATCTGGCAAAAATGAACACTGAAGCTTTCTTT. Translating gives CASSIDLAKMNTEAFF.